Listed here are 14 T cell receptor beta chains from one sample, sequenced in a study of monozygotic twins with inflammatory bowel disease. TCRdb reprocessed the 5' RACE reads and keeps a single row for each CDR3 protein, giving no DNA. The listing contains some 150,000 distinct CDR3 sequences. Sequencing was done on a sample of blood. All receptors come from a human donor with ulcerative colitis or Crohn's disease, or a healthy co-twin of an affected twin (not recorded which).

The rearrangement uses TRBV5-1 and TRBJ1-1. The germline V gene encodes CDR1 SGHRS and CDR2 YFSETQ. CDR3 size: 14 residues. This chain's CDR3 is CASSLRQINTEAFF.

The gene calls are TRBV5-1 and TRBJ2-3; TCRdb lists TRBD2, though no DNA is available to test this call. The germline V gene encodes CDR1 SGHRS and CDR2 YFSETQ. The CDR3 has 16 amino acids. The CDR3 protein is CASSLAPAGGSDTQYF.

The chain is built from TRBV7-2 and TRBJ2-7. The length of the CDR3 is 15 residues. Germline V gene lookup returns CDR1 SGHTA and CDR2 FQGNSA. CDR3 in amino acids: CASSLAVSKAYEQYF. Based on the CDR3 plus reference TRBV7-2 and TRBJ2-7, the full variable domain is GAGVSQSPSNKVTEKGKDVELRCDPISGHTALYWYRQSLGQGLEFLIYFQGNSAPDKSGLPSDRFSAERTGGSVSTLTIQRTQQEDSAVYLCASSLAVSKAYEQYFGPGTRLTVT.

This sequence joins TRBV4-3 and TRBJ2-4; the D gene TCRdb calls, TRBD1, cannot be checked with no DNA. The CDR3 spans 15 residues. The V gene's germline CDR1 is LGHNA and CDR2 YSLEER. The CDR3 protein is CASSQDRQGGYIQYF.

J is TRBJ2-1 and V is TRBV19; TCRdb reports TRBD1, a call that lacks DNA to check it against. The germline CDR1 and CDR2 sequences are LNHDA and SQIVND (reference sequence). The CDR3 has 15 residues. This CDR3 is CASIRDPANYNEQFF.

The chain joins TRBV20-1 to TRBJ1-1; TCRdb's D gene call, TRBD1, goes unchecked for lack of DNA. The length of the CDR3 is 14 residues. Germline V gives CDR1 DFQATT, CDR2 SNEGSKA (reference sequence). The CDR3 is CSAQGQGSLTEAFF.

This chain uses TRBV5-1 with TRBJ1-5. This CDR3 is built from 14 residues. CDR1 is SGHRS and CDR2 is YFSETQ in the germline V gene. This CDR3 is CASSLGGFGQPQHF.

The chain carries TRBV7-2 and TRBJ2-7; the TCRdb D gene call, TRBD1, has no DNA to confirm it. CDR3 length equals 13 residues. Germline V gene sequence: CDR1 SGHTA, CDR2 FQGNSA. This CDR3 reads CASSRGQDYEQYF. Together with reference TRBV7-2 and TRBJ2-7, the CDR3 gives the full variable domain: GAGVSQSPSNKVTEKGKDVELRCDPISGHTALYWYRQSLGQGLEFLIYFQGNSAPDKSGLPSDRFSAERTGGSVSTLTIQRTQQEDSAVYLCASSRGQDYEQYFGPGTRLTVT.

V is TRBV7-6 and J is TRBJ2-1; TCRdb reports TRBD1, a call that lacks DNA to check it against. The CDR3 length is 18 residues. Germline V lookup: CDR1 SGHVS, CDR2 FNYEAQ. The CDR3 reads CASSLESRGQFTYNEQFF. The full variable domain, with the rest looked up from reference TRBV7-6 and TRBJ2-1, is GAGVSQSPRYKVTKRGQDVALRCDPISGHVSLYWYRQALGQGPEFLTYFNYEAQQDKSGLPNDRFSAERPEGSISTLTIQRTEQRDSAMYRCASSLESRGQFTYNEQFFGPGTRLTVL.

The chain recombines TRBV5-1 with TRBJ2-7; the TRBD2 assignment by TCRdb is unverifiable without DNA. CDR1 SGHRS and CDR2 YFSETQ come from the germline V gene. The CDR3 length is 15 residues. Here the CDR3 reads CASSLGEGWGYEQYF. Based on the CDR3 plus reference TRBV5-1 and TRBJ2-7, the full variable domain is KAGVTQTPRYLIKTRGQQVTLSCSPISGHRSVSWYQQTPGQGLQFLFEYFSETQRNKGNFPGRFSGRQFSNSRSEMNVSTLELGDSALYLCASSLGEGWGYEQYFGPGTRLTVT.

The chain carries TRBV19 and TRBJ2-7; the TCRdb call, TRBD2, lacks DNA for checking. The CDR3 covers 14 residues. Germline V gives CDR1 LNHDA, CDR2 SQIVND (reference sequence). The CDR3 sequence is CASSFGLAPYEQYF.

The rearrangement joins TRBV6-2 or TRBV6-3 to TRBJ1-5; with no DNA, the TCRdb D assignment of TRBD1 cannot be verified. Germline-derived CDR1 and CDR2 are MNHEY and SVGEGT. There are 14 residues in the CDR3. CDR3 sequence: CASSSSQGYQPQHF.

The chain is built from TRBV20-1 and TRBJ1-1; TCRdb proposes TRBD1, but this gene call is untestable without DNA. Germline V CDR1 and CDR2: DFQATT, SNEGSKA (reference sequence). The length of the CDR3 is 14 residues. This chain's CDR3 is CSARDVGAGTEAFF.

The CDR3 loop is CASSLEVLRGDYNEQFF. This sequence joins TRBV5-6 and TRBJ2-1; TCRdb proposes TRBD2, but this gene call is untestable without DNA. Germline-derived CDR1 and CDR2 are SGHDT and YYEEEE. The CDR3 length is 17 residues.